Given below is one T cell receptor (beta chain) in context. The source of the sample is a study of PD-1 blockade in classical Hodgkin lymphoma. V lost 3 bases to trimming and J lost 5 bases; unmatched junction nucleotides: 8. CDR1 is SEHNR, CDR2 FQNEAQ, per germline (reference sequence). CDR3 size: 15 residues. This sample's time point: newly diagnosed, previously untreated cHL patient sample. Researchers report purifying CD4+ T cells from thawed PBMCs by magnetic negative selection. Generated by immunoSEQ multiplex PCR, the TCRdb table keeps only in-frame clones and is missing some. The sample shows roughly 16,000 clones, around 92% of them seen only once.

The rearrangement uses TRBV7-9 and TRBJ2-7; 9 bases line up with TRBD2. This clonotype was sampled from a human donor with classical Hodgkin lymphoma. The sequencing sample was made of CD4+ T cells from blood. The CDR3 sequence is CASSLGGRAKDEQYF. The DNA of the CDR3 is TGTGCCAGCAGCTTGGGCGGGAGGGCCAAGGACGAGCAGTACTTC.